The 7 T cell receptor beta chains reported below all come from one sample, sequenced in a study of Tregs in tolerant kidney transplant recipients. Related graft donors supplied nonmyeloablative bone marrow transplants, and mixed chimerism was transient. The data were produced by immunoSEQ multiplex PCR, yet TCRdb's version contains in-frame clones alone and is incomplete. This table holds 30,000 to 40,000 clones. This specimen was CD4+ T cells from blood (PBMCs), taken 24 months after the transplant. The source of these receptors is a human patient who received a combined kidney and bone marrow transplant. Part of the T cell pool may stem from the graft donor.

Remarks on this clone: The missing CDR3 end, 3 residues past where the read stops, is filled in from the germline J gene. V is TRBV20-1 and J is TRBJ2-7; 10 bases are a match to TRBD2. Germline V gives CDR1 DFQATT, CDR2 SNEGSKA (reference sequence). V dropped 0 bases and J dropped 4; count of bases not matched to a gene: 6. This CDR3 is built from 15 residues. CDR3 amino acids: CSARDFSSGSYEQYF. The sequenced part of the CDR3 DNA is TGCAGTGCTAGAGATTTCTCTAGCGGGAGTTACGAG.

Concerning this clone itself: The CDR3 is cut off 3 residues early in the read; its end comes from the germline J gene. The chain couples TRBV20-1 to TRBJ2-6; a possible D gene is TRBD1 (6 bases). CDR1 is DFQATT, CDR2 SNEGSKA, per germline (reference sequence). Trimming stripped 1 base from V and 0 bases from J, with 22 bases between. This CDR3 region has 20 residues. This CDR3 is CSARVRLPGHVFSGANVLTF. The CDR3 DNA, read in part, is TGCAGTGCTAGAGTCCGCCTCCCGGGACATGTCTTCTCTGGGGCCAACGTC.

For this clone: Read data end 3 residues before the CDR3 end; the end is taken from the germline J gene. This chain links TRBV20-1 with TRBJ2-5; 8 bases match TRBD2. The CDR3 is 16 amino acids. V was pared by 5 bases and J by 4 bases, with 15 bases of the junction left unmatched. Germline assignment: CDR1 DFQATT and CDR2 SNEGSKA (reference sequence). Partial CDR3 DNA: TGCAGTGCTGGCCGATCGGGAGCGGGAGCACGAGAGACC. Protein product: CSAGRSGAGARET. Given in full, the CDR3 is CSAGRSGAGARETQYF.

In regard to this clone: Read coverage stops 3 residues before the CDR3 terminus; the germline J gene supplies the remainder. The chain combines TRBV14 with TRBJ1-3; no reliable D call. The CDR3 sequence is 13 residues long. CDR1 is SGHDN and CDR2 is FVKESK in the germline V gene. The V gene lost 6 bases and the J gene lost 0 bases, with 6 bases spanning the gap. The covered CDR3 bases are TGTGCCAGCAGTCCCCTCTCTGGAAACACC. Its translation is CASSPLSGNT. Given in full, the CDR3 is CASSPLSGNTIYF.

A remark on this clone: The read gets to within 3 residues of the CDR3 end, and the germline J gene fills in the rest. The chain uses TRBV18 and TRBJ2-7; 7 nucleotides agree with TRBD2. V gave up 8 bases and J gave up 2 bases; unmatched junction bases: 9. The CDR3 has 14 amino acids. Germline lookup yields CDR1 KGHSH and CDR2 LQKENI. CDR3 DNA (partial): TGTGCCAGCGCGCGGACCGGGACTACCTACGAG. This encodes CASARTGTTYE. The CDR3, in full, reads CASARTGTTYEQYF.

As regards this clone: The read comes to an end 3 residues before the CDR3 does, leaving the germline J gene to fill in the end. V gene TRBV9 combines with J gene TRBJ2-2, with 9 bases identical to TRBD2. With 0 bases clipped from V and 0 bases from J, the junction kept 0 bases outside the gene matches. Germline-derived CDR1 and CDR2 are SGDLS and YYNGEE. The CDR3 is made up of 16 amino acids. The part of the CDR3 DNA that was read is TGTGCCAGCAGCGTAGGACTAGCGGCGAACACCGGGGAG. Translating it yields CASSVGLAANTGE. The full-length CDR3 reads as CASSVGLAANTGELFF.

Worth noting for this clone: The observed sequence ends 3 residues before the CDR3 terminus, with the missing tail filled in from the germline J gene. The chain employs TRBV19 and TRBJ2-3; 12 nucleotides agree with TRBD2. The CDR3 loop spans 16 amino acids. Germline-derived CDR1 and CDR2 are LNHDA and SQIVND (reference sequence). Trimming at V came to 3 bases and at J to 6 bases, leaving 7 bases not matched to a gene. The CDR3: CASSILAGGPGDTQYF. The CDR3 DNA, read in part, is TGTGCCAGTAGTATTCTAGCGGGAGGGCCCGGGGATACG.